The T cell receptor (beta chain) under discussion was sequenced for a study of cytomegalovirus exposure and HLA in healthy donors. For the study at large: A prior study identified 90 million to 120 million unique TCR beta sequences from 150 million to 200 million T cells. Around 76% of 300 to 450 genotyped donors fell in the Caucasian-associated ancestry cluster. Study-wide results and caveats: Follow-up analysis later connected one missense variant in DCLRE1C with trimming of TCR beta V- and J-genes.

For this clone: No antigen is known for it.

The PCR used 60 Vbeta and 13 Jbeta primers. Generated by immunoSEQ multiplex PCR, the TCRdb table keeps only in-frame clones and is missing some. The sample consists of 130,000 to 150,000 clones, about 70% of them appearing once. Germline CDR1 reads MNHNS; CDR2 reads SASEGT. V lost 5 bases and J lost 3, with 14 bases in between. The CDR3 has 14 amino acids. Material: PBMCs. The TCR originated in a man aged 55-75 years in good health and CMV-seronegative. The V and J genes are TRBV6-1 and TRBJ2-7, with D possibly TRBD1 on 6 matching bases. The CDR3 DNA sequence: TGTGCCAGCAGTTTCCGGGACACGATCTACGAGCAGTACTTC. Protein product: CASSFRDTIYEQYF.